Following are 9 T cell receptor beta chains from one sample sequenced in a study of low-dose radiotherapy and immunotherapy resistance in tumors. Time point described: before trial treatment. TRAV- and TRBV-specific primers were used for first-strand cDNA, which covered alpha and beta chains. TCRs were put through roughly 20 PCR cycles of amplification with Phusion. A constant-region primer and the V-primer adapter served as the primer pair. TCRdb re-analysed the reads in MiXCR, keeping a single row per CDR3 protein. The sample comprises about 39,000 distinct CDR3 sequences, roughly 28% of which are singletons, and roughly 4% rests with the top ten. The source was PBMCs, collected before treatment. The receptor source for this set is a male donor with gallbladder cancer.

The sample holds one count of this clonotype. It is unclear where the CDR3 begins or ends on the DNA, so no DNA is shown, and the CDR3 is as TCRdb lists it. This sequence joins TRBV5-1 and TRBJ2-2; the listed D gene, TRBD1, was not tested against the DNA. A total of 19 residues make up the CDR3, ends included. Germline loops: CDR1 SGHRS, CDR2 YFSETQ. CDR3 sequence reads: CASSVLDRNTGELFFFFFF.

The CDR3 is CASSPNWGETQYF. The CDR3 nucleotides read TGCGCCAGCAGCCCAAACTGGGGGGAGACCCAGTACTTC. This chain joins TRBV10-2 and TRBJ2-5; D might be TRBD1 or TRBD2, each matching 5 bases. CDR1 WSHSY and CDR2 SAAADI come from the germline V gene. V lost 6 bases to trimming and J lost 5 bases, with 13 bases between them. This CDR3 has 13 amino acids.

This chain uses TRBV2 with TRBJ1-1, with TRBD1 as a possible D gene (6 bases). With 1 base removed from V and 10 bases from J, the gap between germline ends came to 10 bases. From germline, CDR1 is SNHLY and CDR2 FYNNEI. This CDR3 region has 12 residues. The CDR3: CASSEVGARAFF. Here the CDR3 DNA reads TGTGCCAGCAGTGAAGTGGGGGCGAGAGCTTTCTTT.

This clonotype was observed a single time. This likely reflects a read error, since a far larger clone is one base away. The genes are TRBV12-3 or TRBV12-4 and TRBJ2-7; the D gene is possibly TRBD1 (7 bases). Between the trimmed V and J ends, which lost 10 bases and 7 bases, there was a span of 23 bases. The CDR3 consists of 14 residues. The CDR3 nucleotides are TGTGCCATCAGCCAGTGGACAGGTGGGGGGGAGCAGTACTTC. Translated, it gives CAISQWTGGGEQYF.

With regard to this clonotype: At one of its ends the junction is not consistent with the germline gene, which may arise from a read error. The CDR3 coding sequence is TGTGCCAGCAGCCCCCGACTCCCCGGATCCTTCAATGAGCTGTTCTTC. It encodes CASSPRLPGSFNELFF. The chain links TRBV14 to TRBJ2-1; D unclear. Germline V lookup: CDR1 SGHDN, CDR2 FVKESK. The CDR3 runs 16 residues.

For this clonotype: This sequence is one base from a far larger clone and is likely a read error. The chain carries TRBV28 and TRBJ2-4; perhaps TRBD2 as D (6 bases). The V end was cut by 5 bases, the J end by 13 bases, with 24 bases between. The CDR3 has 15 amino acids. CDR1 is MDHEN, CDR2 SYDVKM, per germline. The CDR3 spells CASSPLGGTYNEQYF. As DNA, the CDR3 is TGTGCCAGCAGTCCCTTGGGGGGAACTTACAATGAGCAGTACTTC.

Notes on this clonotype: This could be a read error, since a much larger clone is one nucleotide away. V is TRBV30 and J is TRBJ1-3; no firm D call. Germline assignment: CDR1 GTSNPN and CDR2 SVGIG (reference sequence). The CDR3 length is 14 residues. Trimming left V 7 bases short and J 0 bases short, with 13 bases between. CDR3 residues: CASAVKSSGNTIYF. CDR3 nucleotides: TGTGCCTCCGCCGTGAAGAGCTCTGGAAACACCATATATTTT.

This clonotype showed up many times. The chain has TRBV4-1 and TRBJ2-2; D might be TRBD1 or TRBD2, each matching 6 bases. Trimming stripped 2 bases from V and 9 bases from J, with 16 bases between. This CDR3 has 15 residues. Germline V gene lookup returns CDR1 MGHRA and CDR2 YSYEKL. CDR3 sequence (DNA): TGCGCCAGCAGCCAATTCACAGGGAGGAATAGGGAGCTGTTTTTT. This gives the protein CASSQFTGRNRELFF.

Concerning this clonotype: Lacking the conserved final phenylalanine or tryptophan, this CDR3 likely reflects a read error. The CDR3: CATSDLRYAPNMNEQYL. In nucleotides, the CDR3 is TGTGCCACCAGTGATTTGAGGTATGCTCCGAACATGAATGAGCAGTACCTC. The V call is TRBV24-1, the J call TRBJ2-7; no reliable D call. The V end was cut by 0 bases, the J end by 7 bases, with 21 bases between. CDR1 and CDR2 (germline): KGHDR, SFDVKD. The CDR3 extends over 17 amino acids.